Reported below is one T cell receptor (beta chain). Clinical histories supplied by participants themselves formed the basis of cohort assignment. These data are taken from a study of blood T cell repertoires in COVID-19. Whole-study context: Sample material is recorded as cDNA or gDNA derived from T cells, B-cell-depleted T cells, or PBMCs.

TCRdb's copy holds only in-frame clones and misses some; the assay was immunoSEQ multiplex PCR. The sample has about 220,000 clones, nearly 90% seen once. The ends were cut back, 4 bases at V and 10 bases at J, with 20 bases in the middle. Germline V CDR1 and CDR2: SGDLS, YYNGEE. The CDR3 spans 14 residues. The sequencing sample was made of PBMCs or T cells enriched from blood (not recorded which). The origin of this receptor is a man aged 25 to 45 who had been exposed to COVID-19. The V call is TRBV9, the J call TRBJ1-1; D is possibly TRBD1 (6 bases). CDR3 sequence reads: CASSLRPGGRGAFF. In DNA, the CDR3 is TGTGCCAGCAGCCTAAGGCCGGGGGGCAGGGGAGCTTTCTTT.